This T cell receptor (beta chain) was retrieved from a study of blood T cell repertoires in COVID-19. Trimming at V came to 4 bases and at J to 6 bases, leaving 7 bases not matched to a gene. The CDR3 length is 14 residues. Germline-derived CDR1 and CDR2 are LNHDA and SQIVND (reference sequence). The protocol was immunoSEQ multiplex PCR, while the TCRdb copy is restricted to in-frame clones and leaves out a portion. Of 300,000 to 400,000 clones in the sample, 87% were seen once. This clonotype was obtained from a young man with COVID-19, enrolled during active disease. The sequenced sample consisted of peripheral blood. The chain is built from TRBV19 and TRBJ1-2; 8 nucleotides agree with TRBD1. CDR3 coding DNA: TGTGCCAGTAGTAGGGGACAGGCATTACATGGCTACACCTTC. Translating gives CASSRGQALHGYTF.